This T cell receptor (beta chain) comes out of a study of somatic mutations in cytotoxic T cells in rheumatoid arthritis. Looking at the study overall: Blood (30 ml EDTA) from each patient was taken right after diagnosis, before any treatment. Flow-sorting brought some V beta antibody-stained T-cell populations to nearly 100% purity, V beta1+ cells sequenced for TCRB among them.

General study points: Rheumatoid arthritis patients showed slight TRBV07 underrepresentation, unadjusted for multiple comparisons. The largest CD8+ clone made up over 20% of CD8+ cells in about an eighth of the 65 patients.

This clone has just one count. The antigen is not known. Some clones are missing from TCRdb's copy, which holds only in-frame ones; the method was immunoSEQ multiplex PCR. The profile shows some 17,000 clones, approximately 84% of them singletons. There are 13 residues in the CDR3. Germline values: CDR1 SGHDT, CDR2 YYEEEE. The V gene lost 1 base and the J gene lost 5 bases, with 9 bases spanning the gap. The V gene is TRBV5-6, the J gene TRBJ2-5, with D uncertain. Sequenced input: CD8+ T cells sorted from blood. This TCR came from an adult with rheumatoid arthritis. The CDR3 nucleotides read TGTGCCAGCAGCTTGAGCCTACTGGAGACCCAGTACTTC. Translating gives CASSLSLLETQYF.